These 4 T cell receptor beta chains share one sample of origin, sequenced in a study of shared clonotypes between healthy human individuals. Generated by immunoSEQ multiplex PCR, the TCRdb table keeps only in-frame clones and is missing some. The data show roughly 96,000 clones, with about 45% seen just once and about 15% held by the top ten. The sequenced sample consisted of PBMCs. The receptors were sampled from a woman in her thirties or forties in good health. Some clones in this sample may be carry-over from other donors' samples.

Of note for this clone: One base separates it from a far larger clone, so it is likely a read error. CDR3 protein: CASRGQSTGELSF. The DNA of the CDR3 is TGTGCCAGCAGGGGACAGTCCACCGGGGAGCTGTCTTTT. The chain recombines TRBV9 with TRBJ2-2, with 7 bases lining up with TRBD1. The CDR3 is 13 amino acids. Per germline, CDR1 SGDLS and CDR2 YYNGEE.

A single count supports this clone. It is likely a read error: a sequence one base away is far more abundant. Other DNA sequences of this sample code for an identical CDR3. The chain links TRBV5-4 to TRBJ2-2, with D perhaps matching TRBD2 (6 bases). This CDR3 region has 15 residues. Germline V gene lookup returns CDR1 SGHNT and CDR2 YYREEE (reference sequence). This chain's CDR3 is CASSQDHGSTGELFF. For the CDR3, the DNA is TGTGCCAGCAGCCAAGATCACGGGAGTACCGGGGAGCTGTTTTTC.

This clone was seen many times. The sample has other DNA sequences that encode this CDR3 too. The J gene is TRBJ2-7, the V gene TRBV29-1; D might be TRBD2 (5 bases). The ends were cut back, 6 bases at V and 4 bases at J, with 13 bases in the middle. There are 12 residues in the CDR3. CDR1 and CDR2 from the germline V gene are SQVTM and ANQGSEA. This CDR3 is CSVLVTPYEQYF. In DNA, the CDR3 is TGCAGCGTACTAGTAACCCCGTACGAGCAGTACTTC.

This chain links TRBV5-1 with TRBJ1-2; D is uncertain. V was shortened by 4 bases and J by 4 bases, with 11 bases between the two germline ends. Germline CDR1 is SGHRS and CDR2 is YFSETQ. The CDR3 contains 13 residues. As DNA, the CDR3 is TGCGCCAGCAGCCCCGGGGAGGGCTATGGCTACACCTTC. Translation gives CASSPGEGYGYTF.